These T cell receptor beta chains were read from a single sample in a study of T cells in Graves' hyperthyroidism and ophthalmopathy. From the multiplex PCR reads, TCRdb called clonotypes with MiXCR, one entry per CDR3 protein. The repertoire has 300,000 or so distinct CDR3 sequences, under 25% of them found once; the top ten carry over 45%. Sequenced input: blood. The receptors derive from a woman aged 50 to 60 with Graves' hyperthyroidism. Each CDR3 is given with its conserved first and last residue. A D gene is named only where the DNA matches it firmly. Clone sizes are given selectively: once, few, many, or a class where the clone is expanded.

CDR3nt: TGTGCCTGGAGCTCAGCGGGAGGGCAATCGTCCTACAATGAGCAGTTCTTC
CDR3aa: CAWSSAGGQSSYNEQFF
abundance: many
v_gene: TRBV30
j_gene: TRBJ2-1
d_gene: TRBD2

CDR3nt: TGTGCCAGCAGCGGCAGGGGGCGGGAAGAGACCCAGTACTTC
CDR3aa: CASSGRGREETQYF
abundance: few
v_gene: TRBV9
j_gene: TRBJ2-5
d_gene: TRBD1

CDR3nt: TGTGCCAGCAGCTTATTTAACAGGGAGACCAATGAGCAGTTCTTC
CDR3aa: CASSLFNRETNEQFF
abundance: many
v_gene: TRBV7-9
j_gene: TRBJ2-1
d_gene: NA

CDR3nt: TGTGCCAGCAGTGACCCCGGGGCAACAGATACGCAGTATTTT
CDR3aa: CASSDPGATDTQYF
abundance: NA
v_gene: TRBV25-1
j_gene: TRBJ2-3
d_gene: NA

CDR3nt: TGTGCCAGCAGTCCCCCCGTCGGGAATGAGCAGTTCTTC
CDR3aa: CASSPPVGNEQFF
abundance: few
v_gene: TRBV25-1
j_gene: TRBJ2-1
d_gene: NA

CDR3nt: TGCGCCAGCAGCTTGCCCGGGGCTCACGCGGACTATGGCTACACCTTC
CDR3aa: CASSLPGAHADYGYTF
abundance: many
v_gene: TRBV5-1
j_gene: TRBJ1-2
d_gene: NA

CDR3nt: TGTGCCAGCAGCTTGGAAGGGTTAGATGGCTACACCTTC
CDR3aa: CASSLEGLDGYTF
abundance: NA
v_gene: TRBV5-6
j_gene: TRBJ1-2
d_gene: NA

CDR3nt: TGTGCCAGCAGCTTTCAGGGGGCAGCCACAGATACGCAGTATTTT
CDR3aa: CASSFQGAATDTQYF
abundance: few
v_gene: TRBV7-3
j_gene: TRBJ2-3
d_gene: TRBD1

CDR3nt: TGTGCCACCAGCAGAGATTTCGGGGGCCCTCAGCCCCAGCATTTT
CDR3aa: CATSRDFGGPQPQHF
abundance: few
v_gene: TRBV15
j_gene: TRBJ1-5
d_gene: NA

CDR3nt: TGTGCCAGCAACCCGGGTCATTACAATGAGCAGTTCTTC
CDR3aa: CASNPGHYNEQFF
abundance: many
v_gene: TRBV28
j_gene: TRBJ2-1
d_gene: NA

CDR3nt: TGTGCCAGCAGCTTAGGAGGGAACCAAGAGACCCAGTACTTC
CDR3aa: CASSLGGNQETQYF
abundance: many
v_gene: TRBV11-3
j_gene: TRBJ2-5
d_gene: NA

CDR3nt: TGTGCCAGCAGCCAAGATTGGACTAGCGAGGGTGAGCAGTTCTTC
CDR3aa: CASSQDWTSEGEQFF
abundance: many
v_gene: TRBV14
j_gene: TRBJ2-1
d_gene: TRBD2

CDR3nt: TGTGCCAGCTCCATGGACACTGAAGCTTTCTTT
CDR3aa: CASSMDTEAFF
abundance: many
v_gene: TRBV3-1
j_gene: TRBJ1-1
d_gene: NA

CDR3nt: TGTGCCAGCTCACCGGGACAGGGATCGGGTTCACCCCTCCACTTT
CDR3aa: CASSPGQGSGSPLHF
abundance: many
v_gene: TRBV18
j_gene: TRBJ1-6
d_gene: TRBD1

CDR3nt: TGTGCCAGCAGTTACTCGAAAGGTGGGGACATTCAGTACTTC
CDR3aa: CASSYSKGGDIQYF
abundance: many
v_gene: TRBV6-6
j_gene: TRBJ2-4
d_gene: NA

CDR3nt: TGCAGTGCCCCGCCGGGACAGGGTGTTCATAGAAAGGGTTACGAGCAGTACTTC
CDR3aa: CSAPPGQGVHRKGYEQYF
abundance: many
v_gene: TRBV20-1
j_gene: TRBJ2-7
d_gene: TRBD1

CDR3nt: TGTGCCAGCTCATGGGGACAGGGAAACACTGAAGCTTTCTTT
CDR3aa: CASSWGQGNTEAFF
abundance: many
v_gene: TRBV18
j_gene: TRBJ1-1
d_gene: TRBD1

CDR3nt: TGCGCCAGCAGCTTGGCCTACAGGGATAGCTCTGGGGCCAACGTCCTGACTTTC
CDR3aa: CASSLAYRDSSGANVLTF
abundance: few
v_gene: TRBV5-1
j_gene: TRBJ2-6
d_gene: NA

CDR3nt: TGCGCCAGCAGCTTGGCGGAGGGCGGGAGTGGTAACGAGCAGTACTTC
CDR3aa: CASSLAEGGSGNEQYF
abundance: NA
v_gene: TRBV5-1
j_gene: TRBJ2-7
d_gene: TRBD2

CDR3nt: TGTGCCAGCAGCCATCTCGTCCCCATCGGTGTTGGCTATGGCTACACCTTC
CDR3aa: CASSHLVPIGVGYGYTF
abundance: NA
v_gene: TRBV3-1
j_gene: TRBJ1-2
d_gene: NA

CDR3nt: TGTGCCAGCAGTGATCAGGGGGTAGGCTACACCTTC
CDR3aa: CASSDQGVGYTF
abundance: many
v_gene: TRBV2
j_gene: TRBJ1-2
d_gene: TRBD1

CDR3nt: TGTACCAGCAGGAAAGGGGCAGGGGCTGCTGGAAACACCATATATTTT
CDR3aa: CTSRKGAGAAGNTIYF
abundance: few
v_gene: TRBV3-1
j_gene: TRBJ1-3
d_gene: NA

CDR3nt: TGCGCCAGCAGCGTAGTACCGGACATGGCCAAAAACATTCAGTACTTC
CDR3aa: CASSVVPDMAKNIQYF
abundance: NA
v_gene: TRBV5-1
j_gene: TRBJ2-4
d_gene: NA

CDR3nt: TGTGCCAGCAGCCAAGAAATGAAGAGCACAGATACGCAGTATTTT
CDR3aa: CASSQEMKSTDTQYF
abundance: NA
v_gene: TRBV4-2
j_gene: TRBJ2-3
d_gene: NA

CDR3nt: TGTGCCAGCGGGCGCGCGCTCACAGATACGCAGTATTTT
CDR3aa: CASGRALTDTQYF
abundance: NA
v_gene: TRBV11-1
j_gene: TRBJ2-3
d_gene: NA

CDR3nt: TGTGCCAGCAGTTTATTGGGACAGGGGGCTCTAGCGGTCACAGATACGCAGTATTTT
CDR3aa: CASSLLGQGALAVTDTQYF
abundance: many
v_gene: TRBV28
j_gene: TRBJ2-3
d_gene: TRBD1

CDR3nt: TGTGCCAGCAGCCAGAGCGGGGGCCTGGCCAAAAACATTCAGTACTTC
CDR3aa: CASSQSGGLAKNIQYF
abundance: many
v_gene: TRBV3-1
j_gene: TRBJ2-4
d_gene: TRBD2

CDR3nt: TGTGCCAGCAGCCAGGAGGTGGGTCGGCAGTACTTC
CDR3aa: CASSQEVGRQYF
abundance: many
v_gene: TRBV3-1
j_gene: TRBJ2-7
d_gene: NA

CDR3nt: TGTGCCAGCATCTTAGACAGGGGGGTCAACGAGCAGTACTTC
CDR3aa: CASILDRGVNEQYF
abundance: NA
v_gene: TRBV6-1
j_gene: TRBJ2-7
d_gene: TRBD1

CDR3nt: TGTGCCAGCAAAAAAGAGGGGGGCGGCGACTACGAGCAGTACTTC
CDR3aa: CASKKEGGGDYEQYF
abundance: many
v_gene: TRBV11-2
j_gene: TRBJ2-7
d_gene: NA

CDR3nt: TGCGCCAGCAGCCAAATAGGGACAGGGTCCGCGTACGAGCAGTACTTC
CDR3aa: CASSQIGTGSAYEQYF
abundance: NA
v_gene: TRBV4-1
j_gene: TRBJ2-7
d_gene: TRBD1

CDR3nt: TGTGCCAGCGGGGGGCAATACCACAATGAGCAGTTCTTC
CDR3aa: CASGGQYHNEQFF
abundance: many
v_gene: TRBV2
j_gene: TRBJ2-1
d_gene: NA

CDR3nt: TGTGCCAGCTCACCACAGGTTTTTACAACCTTACAAGAGACCCAGTACTTC
CDR3aa: CASSPQVFTTLQETQYF
abundance: many
v_gene: TRBV18
j_gene: TRBJ2-5
d_gene: NA

CDR3nt: TGTGCCTGGGGCCAGACAGGGACTGAAGCTTTCTTT
CDR3aa: CAWGQTGTEAFF
abundance: many
v_gene: TRBV30
j_gene: TRBJ1-1
d_gene: TRBD1

CDR3nt: TGTGCTAGCAGCCCCCCGGGGGGGGGGGAGCAGTTCTTC
CDR3aa: CASSPPGGGEQFF
abundance: few
v_gene: TRBV7-7
j_gene: TRBJ2-1
d_gene: TRBD2

CDR3nt: TGTGCCAGCAGCTGGGGACTAGCGAACACCGGGGAGCTGTTTTTT
CDR3aa: CASSWGLANTGELFF
abundance: many
v_gene: TRBV2
j_gene: TRBJ2-2
d_gene: TRBD2